The clone carrying this T cell receptor (beta chain) occurred many times. Germline assignment: CDR1 MNHEY and CDR2 SMNVEV (reference sequence). This CDR3 contains 14 residues. The V gene lost 6 bases and the J gene lost 0 bases, with 12 bases spanning the gap. This sample is part of a study of blood T cell repertoires in COVID-19. Looking at the study overall: The study drew acute and convalescent COVID-19 samples from the United States, Italy and Spain. T cells, B-cell-depleted T cells, or PBMCs provided the cDNA or gDNA that served as material.

In the source study's methods: Quantification of nucleated cells was approximated via reference gene primer amplification. Data came from immunoSEQ multiplex PCR; TCRdb stores just in-frame clones and leaves some out. The V and J calls and clone size come from that table; D and trimming were worked out from the DNA. Of approximately 160,000 clones in the sample, about 86% are singletons; the top ten hold approximately 19%. The V and J genes are TRBV27 and TRBJ2-7; tentative D call: TRBD1 (7 bases). The specimen sequenced was peripheral blood. This TCR derives from a woman of 80 years or more with acute or convalescent COVID-19. The CDR3 protein is CASRHRGGSYEQYF. CDR3 bases: TGTGCCAGCAGGCACAGGGGAGGCTCCTACGAGCAGTACTTC.